The 16 T cell receptor beta chains presented below share a single source sample, sequenced in a study of T cells in Graves' hyperthyroidism and ophthalmopathy (dated by TCRdb to between 2018 and 2021). Preparation of the library involved multiplex PCR. Sequencing was performed on an Illumina HiSeq 2000. The TCR beta CDR3 regions were amplified from the RNA transcripts. A first-round RT-PCR of the TCR CDR3 used the HTBI primer set with the Qiagen OneStep RT-PCR kit. The public reads were run again by TCRdb, first through fastp at Q25 and then through MiXCR, and only productive beta chains were kept. Every entry covers one CDR3 protein and lists the most common genes and DNA from its rows. This sample is represented by hundreds of thousands of distinct CDR3 sequences; approximately 14% of them were singletons. The ten largest clones take up roughly 5.5% of the sample. Sequenced material: blood. The receptors here all came from a woman in her 30s with Graves' hyperthyroidism that later progressed to Graves' ophthalmopathy.

V is TRBV12-3 or TRBV12-4 and J is TRBJ2-1; 10 bases are shared with TRBD1. The V segment lost 8 bases and the J segment 9 bases; nucleotides outside the gene matches: 13. This CDR3 region has 15 residues. Here the CDR3 DNA reads TGTGCCAGCCGAACGGGACAGGGGCTTGAGGGTGAGCAGTTCTTC. Its protein product is CASRTGQGLEGEQFF.

CDR3 bases: TGCAGTGCTAGAAAAGGGCGGGCAGAGACCCAGTACTTC. Translated: CSARKGRAETQYF. The chain combines TRBV20-1 with TRBJ2-5; a weak D match, TRBD2 (5 bases). Trimming left V 2 bases short and J 4 bases short, with 11 bases between. Looked up from germline, CDR1 is DFQATT and CDR2 is SNEGSKA (reference sequence). The CDR3 covers 13 residues.

In its sample, this clonotype was seen many times. The chain couples TRBV28 to TRBJ1-4; D might be TRBD1 (6 bases). Trimming removed 6 bases at V and 8 bases at J, with 16 bases between. CDR1 MDHEN and CDR2 SYDVKM come from the germline V gene. The CDR3 covers 14 residues. CDR3 loop: CASSNNRVSEKLFF. DNA of the CDR3: TGTGCCAGCAGCAATAACAGGGTGTCGGAAAAACTGTTTTTT.

The J gene is TRBJ1-4, the V gene TRBV30; tentatively, D is TRBD1 (6 bases). Germline CDR1 reads GTSNPN; CDR2 reads SVGIG (reference sequence). V lost 2 bases and J 4 bases, leaving 14 bases between the germline ends. CDR3 length equals 15 residues. The CDR3, as DNA: TGTGCCTGGAGTTGGGGTGGACAGCGTAATGAAAAACTGTTTTTT. As protein: CAWSWGGQRNEKLFF.

This clonotype was recorded a few times. This chain uses TRBV25-1 with TRBJ2-3; D uncertain. Germline assignment: CDR1 MGHDK and CDR2 SYGVNS. The CDR3 covers 13 residues. V lost 7 bases and J 5 bases, leaving 13 bases between the germline ends. The CDR3 is CASTPSVGDTQYF. In DNA form, the CDR3 reads TGTGCCAGCACCCCCAGTGTTGGAGATACGCAGTATTTT. Full variable domain (outside the CDR3, taken from reference TRBV25-1 and TRBJ2-3): EADIYQTPRYLVIGTGKKITLECSQTMGHDKMYWYQQDPGMELHLIHYSYGVNSTEKGDLSSESTVSRIRTEHFPLTLESARPSHTSQYLCASTPSVGDTQYFGPGTRLTVL.

At least ten counts were recorded for this clonotype. The CDR3 loop reads CASERAGGYNEQFF. The CDR3 nucleotides read TGTGCCAGCGAAAGGGCGGGAGGGTACAATGAGCAGTTCTTC. V gene TRBV6-1 combines with J gene TRBJ2-1; 9 bases match TRBD2. The junction had 6 bases not matched to a gene; V was cut back by 8 bases and J by 4 bases. CDR1 and CDR2 (germline): MNHNS, SASEGT. CDR3 length: 14 residues.

This clonotype was seen only a few times. The V call is TRBV7-9, the J call TRBJ2-3; 7 bases map to TRBD2. From germline, CDR1 is SEHNR and CDR2 FQNEAQ (reference sequence). Trimming took 5 bases from V and 6 from J; bases not matched to a gene: 11. The CDR3 has 15 amino acids. The CDR3 DNA reads as TGTGCCAGCAGCCCGACGGCGGGAGTAACCGATACGCAGTATTTT. Translated, it gives CASSPTAGVTDTQYF.

The chain recombines TRBV20-1 with TRBJ2-5, with no clear D. This CDR3 contains 13 residues. The V end was cut by 3 bases, the J end by 3 bases, with 11 bases between. Per the germline V gene, CDR1 is DFQATT and CDR2 is SNEGSKA (reference sequence). The CDR3 DNA is TGCAGTGCTAGTCCACTTGCCAAAGAGACCCAGTACTTC. Translating gives CSASPLAKETQYF.

This clonotype was recorded a few times. The V gene is TRBV3-1, the J gene TRBJ2-7, with D uncertain. The CDR3 spans 15 residues. The germline V and J ends were trimmed by 1 base and 5 bases, with 15 bases remaining between them. Germline values: CDR1 LGHDT, CDR2 YNNKEL (reference sequence). The CDR3, as DNA: TGTGCCAGCAGCCAAGGTACTGCGAGTCCCGACGAGCAGTACTTC. Translated: CASSQGTASPDEQYF.

This clonotype was counted a few times. The chain recombines TRBV5-1 with TRBJ2-6; D gene unclear. This CDR3 comprises 16 residues. Germline CDR1 reads SGHRS; CDR2 reads YFSETQ. V gave up 0 bases and J gave up 0 bases, with 7 bases separating them. The DNA for the CDR3 is TGCGCCAGCAGCTTGGTTTATAACTCTGGGGCCAACGTCCTGACTTTC. Its protein is CASSLVYNSGANVLTF.

DNA for the CDR3: TGTGCCAGCAGTGGGGCCGTAGCGGGAGGGCGCAATGAGCAGTTCTTC. Its translation: CASSGAVAGGRNEQFF. The rearrangement uses TRBV28 and TRBJ2-1; 11 positions agree with TRBD2. The germline CDR1 and CDR2 sequences are MDHEN and SYDVKM. Trimming at V came to 5 bases and at J to 6 bases, leaving 9 bases not matched to a gene. CDR3 length equals 16 residues. The full variable domain, in which reference TRBV28 and TRBJ2-1 provide the parts outside the CDR3, is DVKVTQSSRYLVKRTGEKVFLECVQDMDHENMFWYRQDPGLGLRLIYFSYDVKMKEKGDIPEGYSVSREKKERFSLILESASTNQTSMYLCASSGAVAGGRNEQFFGPGTRLTVL.

This clonotype has more than one count but fewer than ten. This chain joins TRBV19 and TRBJ2-2; no clear D. The V end was cut by 2 bases, the J end by 4 bases, with 5 bases between. Per germline, CDR1 LNHDA and CDR2 SQIVND (reference sequence). The CDR3 is made up of 13 amino acids. CDR3 in DNA: TGTGCCAGTAGTATAAGTACCACCGGGGAGCTGTTTTTT. Translating it yields CASSISTTGELFF.

The rearrangement links TRBV19 to TRBJ2-7, with 7 positions matching TRBD1. Per germline, CDR1 LNHDA and CDR2 SQIVND (reference sequence). V shed 4 bases, J shed 5 bases, and the junction held 8 bases outside the gene matches. This CDR3 has 14 residues. The chain's CDR3 is CASSTRQGIHEQYF. CDR3 nucleotide sequence: TGTGCCAGTAGTACCCGACAGGGAATCCACGAGCAGTACTTC.

The chain carries TRBV30 and TRBJ2-3, with TRBD2 matching over 11 bases. From germline, CDR1 is GTSNPN and CDR2 SVGIG (reference sequence). Trimming removed 5 bases from V and 8 bases from J; junction bases left unmatched: 9. The CDR3 contains 14 residues. The CDR3 loop is CAWDSGRGRGTQYF. CDR3 coding DNA: TGTGCCTGGGATAGCGGGAGGGGTAGAGGTACGCAGTATTTT.

In its sample, this clonotype was seen a few times. The chain couples TRBV5-1 to TRBJ2-7, with TRBD2 identical over 12 bases. The CDR3 length is 18 residues. V dropped 0 bases and J dropped 7; count of bases not matched to a gene: 14. CDR1 SGHRS and CDR2 YFSETQ come from the germline V gene. CDR3 sequence: CASSLGGTLAGGTREQYF. CDR3 nucleotide sequence: TGCGCCAGCAGCTTGGGGGGGACCCTAGCGGGAGGGACTCGAGAGCAGTACTTC.

The rearrangement uses TRBV7-9 and TRBJ1-1, with D possibly matching TRBD1 (5 bases). The V gene lost 4 bases and the J gene lost 0 bases, with 12 bases spanning the gap. Germline lookup yields CDR1 SEHNR and CDR2 FQNEAQ (reference sequence). The CDR3 length is 15 residues. CDR3 sequence: CASSWDGALNTEAFF. DNA of the CDR3: TGTGCCAGCAGCTGGGATGGGGCGCTGAACACTGAAGCTTTCTTT.